Below are 25 T cell receptor beta chains sequenced from a single sample in a study of cytomegalovirus exposure and HLA in healthy donors. 60 Vbeta and 13 Jbeta primers were used in PCR. Sequencing was performed with immunoSEQ multiplex PCR; in TCRdb, only in-frame clones are kept and a portion is missing. The table for this sample gives some 130,000 clones. The sequenced sample consisted of PBMCs. These TCRs come from an older woman in good health and CMV-seronegative.

The chain combines TRBV4-2 with TRBJ2-3; tentatively, D is TRBD2 (5 bases). There are 14 residues in the CDR3. Germline V gene lookup returns CDR1 LGHNA and CDR2 YNFKEQ. V was shortened by 0 bases and J by 7 bases, with 11 bases between the two germline ends. Here the CDR3 reads CASSQELATNTQYF. CDR3 in DNA: TGTGCCAGCAGCCAAGAGTTAGCGACAAATACGCAGTATTTT.

The chain uses TRBV2 and TRBJ1-1, with 8 positions matching TRBD1. The germline gives CDR1 SNHLY, CDR2 FYNNEI. V shed 4 bases and J 4 bases; nucleotides not matched to a gene: 2. This CDR3 is built from 13 residues. Here the CDR3 reads CASSGDRLTEAFF. The CDR3 DNA reads TGTGCCAGCAGTGGGGACAGGCTCACTGAAGCTTTCTTT.

The J gene is TRBJ2-7, the V gene TRBV28; D is possibly TRBD1 (8 bases). CDR3 length: 15 residues. Trimming removed 6 bases at V and 3 bases at J, with 18 bases between. Germline-derived CDR1 and CDR2 are MDHEN and SYDVKM. CDR3: CASRPHRGGHYEQYF. In DNA, the CDR3 is TGTGCCAGCAGACCGCACAGGGGGGGGCACTACGAGCAGTACTTC.

The chain is built from TRBV30 and TRBJ2-5; 16 nucleotides align to TRBD2. The J call may be incorrect, as the DNA end agrees better with TRBJ2-7. The CDR3 is 17 residues long. CDR1 and CDR2 from the germline V gene are GTSNPN and SVGIG (reference sequence). The DNA for the CDR3 is TGTGCCTGGAGTGGGCCCGGGACTAGCGGGGGGGCCGACGAGCAGTACTTC. Translation: CAWSGPGTSGGADEQYF.

This chain joins TRBV6-6 and TRBJ1-5; 7 nucleotides agree with TRBD1. This CDR3 is built from 15 residues. With 0 bases clipped from V and 7 bases from J, the junction kept 6 bases outside the gene matches. Germline assignment: CDR1 MNHNY and CDR2 SVGAGI (reference sequence). The CDR3 loop reads CASSYSGGARQPQHF. The CDR3 DNA follows: TGTGCCAGCAGTTACTCAGGGGGCGCACGGCAGCCCCAGCATTTT.

The chain is built from TRBV28 and TRBJ2-3; 7 bases are a match to TRBD2. The CDR3 has 16 amino acids. Trimming took 3 bases from V and 0 from J; bases not matched to a gene: 6. Germline V gene data show CDR1 as MDHEN and CDR2 as SYDVKM. The CDR3 DNA follows: TGTGCCAGCAGTTTGGGGAGGGTTTCTAGCACAGATACGCAGTATTTT. It codes for CASSLGRVSSTDTQYF.

The chain joins TRBV6-1 to TRBJ1-2, with 7 bases lining up with TRBD1. V lost 4 bases and J lost 2; bases outside the gene matches: 10. The CDR3 runs to 16 residues. Germline CDR1 reads MNHNS; CDR2 reads SASEGT. The CDR3 DNA follows: TGTGCCAGCAGTGTTAACAGGGGAACTCTAAACTATGGCTACACCTTC. Its protein is CASSVNRGTLNYGYTF.

The chain employs TRBV5-1 and TRBJ2-7; tentatively, D is TRBD1 (6 bases). Germline V gene sequence: CDR1 SGHRS, CDR2 YFSETQ. This CDR3 has 15 residues. Trimming stripped 9 bases from V and 0 bases from J, with 19 bases between. CDR3 in DNA: TGCGCCATGCACCCGGGACAACCAAGCTCCTACGAGCAGTACTTC. Translated: CAMHPGQPSSYEQYF.

This chain uses TRBV11-2 with TRBJ1-2; D is uncertain. Trimming took 6 bases from V and 3 from J, leaving 11 bases between them. The germline CDR1 and CDR2 sequences are SGHAT and FQNNGV. The CDR3 totals 13 residues. The CDR3 is CASSFGGDYGYTF. DNA of the CDR3: TGTGCCAGCAGTTTTGGCGGGGACTATGGCTACACCTTC.

The CDR3 is CASHTKVTVETQYF. The CDR3 nucleotides read TGTGCCAGCCACACTAAGGTCACTGTCGAGACCCAGTACTTC. J is TRBJ2-5 and V is TRBV6-1; no firm D call. The germline V gene has CDR1 MNHNS and CDR2 SASEGT. V shed 8 bases and J shed 5 bases, with 18 bases lying between them. CDR3 length equals 14 residues.

The chain couples TRBV21-1 to TRBJ1-5; the tabulated D call, TRBD1, remains unverified against the DNA. TRBV21-1 is a listed pseudogene. The CDR3 totals 15 residues. The CDR3: CASSKGVHSNQPQHF. CDR3 in DNA: TGTGCCAGCAGCAAAGGTGTACATAGCAATCAGCCCCAGCATTTT.

The chain couples TRBV25-1 to TRBJ2-7; no clear D. The V end was cut by 0 bases, the J end by 4 bases, with 13 bases between. CDR1 and CDR2 from the germline V gene are MGHDK and SYGVNS. The CDR3 contains 15 residues. The CDR3 is CASSEYETYAYEQYF. The CDR3 DNA is TGTGCCAGCAGTGAATATGAGACTTATGCGTACGAGCAGTACTTC.

The rearrangement joins TRBV20-1 to TRBJ2-1; the D gene is possibly TRBD2 (5 bases). With 7 bases removed from V and 9 bases from J, the gap between germline ends came to 13 bases. This CDR3 has 11 residues. CDR1 is DFQATT, CDR2 SNEGSKA, per germline (reference sequence). The CDR3 loop reads CSVVRVGEQFF. The CDR3 DNA is TGCAGTGTGGTGCGGGTTGGTGAGCAGTTCTTC.

The rearrangement joins TRBV9 to TRBJ2-1; TRBD2 agrees at 10 bases. Germline loops: CDR1 SGDLS, CDR2 YYNGEE. Unmatched junction bases numbered 7, after V lost 0 bases and J lost 7 bases. The CDR3 runs to 16 residues. CDR3 nucleotides: TGTGCCAGCAGCGTAGTTCTGACTAGCGGGTTAAATGAGCAGTTCTTC. Its protein product is CASSVVLTSGLNEQFF.

V is TRBV5-6 and J is TRBJ1-2, with D unresolved. The V and J ends lost 5 bases and 6 bases respectively, with 11 bases between them. The CDR3 contains 12 residues. CDR1 is SGHDT, CDR2 YYEEEE, per germline. The CDR3 DNA reads TGTGCCAGCAGATCAACTTTAGATGGCTACACCTTC. Translating it yields CASRSTLDGYTF.

V gene TRBV15 combines with J gene TRBJ2-5, with 7 bases that match TRBD1. The junction had 4 bases not matched to a gene; V was cut back by 3 bases and J by 3 bases. CDR3 length: 14 residues. CDR1 is LNHNV, CDR2 YYDKDF, per germline (reference sequence). CDR3 bases: TGTGCCACCAGCAGCCGACAGGGAGAAGAGACCCAGTACTTC. The encoded protein is CATSSRQGEETQYF. The variable domain in full, completed from reference TRBV15 and TRBJ2-5, reads DAMVIQNPRYQVTQFGKPVTLSCSQTLNHNVMYWYQQKSSQAPKLLFHYYDKDFNNEADTPDNFQSRRPNTSFCFLDIRSPGLGDTAMYLCATSSRQGEETQYFGPGTRLLVL.

The gene calls are TRBV7-3 and TRBJ1-1, with D perhaps TRBD1 (5 bases). Per germline, CDR1 SGHTA and CDR2 FQGTGA. Trimming pared 1 base from V and 0 bases from J, leaving 15 bases between. The CDR3 spans 17 residues. CDR3 amino acids: CASSLRAGRVMNTEAFF. The CDR3 region has the DNA TGTGCCAGCAGCTTAAGAGCAGGGAGGGTAATGAACACTGAAGCTTTCTTT.

The chain combines TRBV5-6 with TRBJ2-7; possibly TRBD2 for D (6 bases). Trimming stripped 4 bases from V and 4 bases from J, with 18 bases between. This CDR3 is 15 amino acids long. From germline, CDR1 is SGHDT and CDR2 YYEEEE. In nucleotides, the CDR3 is TGTGCCAGCAGCGGACTGGGCGGGGACCCTTACGAGCAGTACTTC. This encodes CASSGLGGDPYEQYF.

The V gene is TRBV4-1, the J gene TRBJ1-5, with D tentatively TRBD1 (5 bases). The CDR3 length is 17 residues. V dropped 0 bases and J dropped 4 bases, with 16 bases sitting between them. CDR1 and CDR2 (germline): MGHRA, YSYEKL. This CDR3 is CASSQEGLLTANQPQHF. The CDR3, as DNA: TGCGCCAGCAGCCAAGAAGGCTTGTTGACAGCTAATCAGCCCCAGCATTTT.

This chain links TRBV5-1 with TRBJ2-2, with D perhaps matching TRBD1 (6 bases). The CDR3 contains 13 residues. Trimming left V 4 bases short and J 6 bases short, with 10 bases between. Per the germline V gene, CDR1 is SGHRS and CDR2 is YFSETQ. CDR3 bases: TGCGCCAGCAGCCCCAGGGGTCCCGGGGAGCTGTTTTTT. Protein: CASSPRGPGELFF.

CDR3 DNA: TGTGCCAGCAGTTTGGACAGTCCCGTGGAGACCCAGTACTTC. It translates to CASSLDSPVETQYF. The chain has TRBV28 and TRBJ2-5; a possible D gene is TRBD1 (6 bases). Trimming pared 3 bases from V and 5 bases from J, leaving 13 bases between. The CDR3 is made up of 14 amino acids. CDR1 MDHEN and CDR2 SYDVKM come from the germline V gene.

The chain has TRBV5-1 and TRBJ2-1; TRBD1 matches 8 bases. This CDR3 has 17 amino acids. J was trimmed by 2 bases and V by 4 bases; bases with no gene match: 11. In germline, CDR1 is SGHRS, CDR2 YFSETQ. CDR3 protein: CASSPTETGQAYNEQFF. The CDR3 nucleotides are TGCGCCAGCAGCCCAACGGAGACGGGACAGGCCTACAATGAGCAGTTCTTC.

The CDR3 here is CASSLSGEPRNEQYF. The CDR3 DNA reads TGTGCCAGCAGTTTAAGTGGGGAGCCAAGGAACGAGCAGTACTTC. This chain joins TRBV28 and TRBJ2-7, with a tentative D call TRBD2 (5 bases). Deletions cut 2 bases from V and 5 bases from J, with 16 bases between. Germline V gene data show CDR1 as MDHEN and CDR2 as SYDVKM. The CDR3 has 15 residues.

Here the CDR3 DNA reads TGCAGCGAGATCACAGGGAATCAGCCCCAGCATTTT. Translating gives CSEITGNQPQHF. The gene calls are TRBV29-1 and TRBJ1-5; D may be TRBD1 (6 bases). V was trimmed by 7 bases and J by 4 bases, leaving 11 bases between them. This CDR3 spans 12 amino acids. CDR1 and CDR2 (germline): SQVTM, ANQGSEA.

The V and J genes are TRBV6-6 and TRBJ2-7; tentatively, D is TRBD1 (5 bases). Trimming cost V 2 bases and J 0 bases, with 8 bases left between them. Per the germline V gene, CDR1 is MNHNY and CDR2 is SVGAGI (reference sequence). This CDR3 region has 14 residues. CDR3 sequence reads: CASSYDRGSYEQYF. Here the CDR3 DNA reads TGTGCCAGCAGTTACGACAGAGGCTCCTACGAGCAGTACTTC.